What follows describes a single T cell receptor beta chain. Its antigen remains unidentified. These data originate in a study of cytomegalovirus exposure and HLA in healthy donors. Looking at the study overall: Ancestry clustering placed roughly four fifths of a few hundred genotyped donors in the Caucasian-associated cluster. Study conclusions and caveats: The productive fraction for most TCR beta V segments was about 90% or about 30% in an earlier analysis. Among TCR beta chains, those listed as cytomegalovirus-associated numbered over 150. An assumption of roughly uniform sequencing depth across donors underlay the presence/absence analyses.

PCR primers comprised 60 Vbeta and 13 Jbeta primers. The assay was immunoSEQ multiplex PCR, and TCRdb's table has in-frame clones only and misses some. In the table there are 130,000 to 150,000 clones, 60% to 85% of which are singletons. What was sequenced was PBMCs. The sequence derives from a male donor in good health and CMV-seropositive.

The CDR3 is CASSFLPSGVGEQFF. CDR3 bases: TGTGCCAGCAGTTTTCTTCCTAGCGGGGTCGGTGAGCAGTTCTTC. The chain has TRBV27 and TRBJ2-1; the match to TRBD2 covers 9 bases. The CDR3 totals 15 residues. The trim removed 3 bases at V and 9 bases at J, leaving 9 bases unmatched. CDR1 and CDR2 from the germline V gene are MNHEY and SMNVEV (reference sequence).